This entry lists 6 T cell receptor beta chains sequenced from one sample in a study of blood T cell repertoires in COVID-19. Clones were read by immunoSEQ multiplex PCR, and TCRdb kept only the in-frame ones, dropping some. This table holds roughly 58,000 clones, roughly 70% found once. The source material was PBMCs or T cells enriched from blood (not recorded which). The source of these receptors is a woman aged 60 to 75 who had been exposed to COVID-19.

The CDR3 region has the DNA TGTGCCAGTAGCACCCCATCGGGACATGATCCGCCCCAGCATTTT. This encodes CASSTPSGHDPPQHF. The chain has TRBV19 and TRBJ1-5; tentatively, D is TRBD1 (6 bases). This CDR3 spans 15 amino acids. V was pared by 6 bases and J by 9 bases, with 21 bases between. CDR1 and CDR2 (germline): LNHDA, SQIVND (reference sequence). Complete variable domain (other parts from reference TRBV19 and TRBJ1-5): DGGITQSPKYLFRKEGQNVTLSCEQNLNHDAMYWYRQDPGQGLRLIYYSQIVNDFQKGDIAEGYSVSREKKESFPLTVTSAQKNPTAFYLCASSTPSGHDPPQHFGDGTRLSIL.

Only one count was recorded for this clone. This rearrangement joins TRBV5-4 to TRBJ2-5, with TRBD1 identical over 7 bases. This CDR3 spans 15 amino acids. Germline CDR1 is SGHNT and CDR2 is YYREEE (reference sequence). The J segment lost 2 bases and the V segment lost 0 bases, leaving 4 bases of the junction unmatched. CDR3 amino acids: CASSLDPRGQETQYF. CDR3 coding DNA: TGTGCCAGCAGCTTGGATCCCAGGGGGCAAGAGACCCAGTACTTC.

DNA of the CDR3: TGTGCCAGCAGACCCGGGACAGGCCCGAACACTGAAGCTTTCTTT. Protein: CASRPGTGPNTEAFF. The chain is built from TRBV7-9 and TRBJ1-1; 8 positions match TRBD1. The ends lost 6 bases at V and 1 base at J; junction bases unmatched: 7. The CDR3 has 15 amino acids. The germline V gene encodes CDR1 SEHNR and CDR2 FQNEAQ (reference sequence).

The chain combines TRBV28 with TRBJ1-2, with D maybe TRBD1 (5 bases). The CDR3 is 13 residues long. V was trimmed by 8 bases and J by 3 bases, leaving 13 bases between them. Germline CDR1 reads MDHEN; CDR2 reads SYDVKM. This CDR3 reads CASATGTYYGYTF. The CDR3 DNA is TGTGCCAGCGCCACCGGGACTTACTATGGCTACACCTTC.

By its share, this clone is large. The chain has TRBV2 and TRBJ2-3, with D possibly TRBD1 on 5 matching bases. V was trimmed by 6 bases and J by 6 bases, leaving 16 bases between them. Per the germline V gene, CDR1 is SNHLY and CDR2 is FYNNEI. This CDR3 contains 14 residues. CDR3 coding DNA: TGTGCCAGCAGCGCCACAGGAGTCAGGGATACGCAGTATTTT. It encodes CASSATGVRDTQYF.

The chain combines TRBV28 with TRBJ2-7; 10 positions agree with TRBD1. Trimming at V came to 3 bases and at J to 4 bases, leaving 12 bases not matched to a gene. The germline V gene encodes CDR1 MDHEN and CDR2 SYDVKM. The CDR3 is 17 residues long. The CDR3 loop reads CASSLFLRDRGDYEQYF. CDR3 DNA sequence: TGTGCCAGCAGTTTGTTCCTCCGGGACAGGGGCGATTACGAGCAGTACTTC. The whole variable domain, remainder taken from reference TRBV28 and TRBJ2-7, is DVKVTQSSRYLVKRTGEKVFLECVQDMDHENMFWYRQDPGLGLRLIYFSYDVKMKEKGDIPEGYSVSREKKERFSLILESASTNQTSMYLCASSLFLRDRGDYEQYFGPGTRLTVT.